This T cell receptor (beta chain) is drawn from a study of beta chain features in type 1 diabetes. The entirety of the isolated RNA underwent reverse transcription, so expressed TCRB transcripts were sequenced. Sequenced by immunoSEQ multiplex PCR; TCRdb stores in-frame clones only, minus some. Here the sample spans 300,000 to 350,000 clones, around 9.7% being singletons. Whole-study findings and limits: Shorter TCRB CDR3s, moderately but significantly so, were found in Type 1 diabetes patients in all four CD4+ subsets.

This clone was detected ten times or more. Its antigen is not identified. Blood was collected once per donor into heparin, averaging approximately 0.11 L. Populations obtained by sorting all exceeded 98% purity. The material sequenced was central memory CD4+ T cells from blood. This clonotype was obtained from a man aged 25-45 years with type 1 diabetes.

CDR3 amino acids: CASSQTGGGYTDTQYF. The CDR3 nucleotides are TGCGCCAGCAGCCAGACAGGGGGCGGATACACAGATACGCAGTATTTT. The chain carries TRBV4-3 and TRBJ2-3, with 10 bases fitting TRBD1. In germline, CDR1 is LGHNA, CDR2 YSLEER. J gave up 2 bases and V 3 bases, and 5 bases lay outside the gene matches. The CDR3 is made up of 16 amino acids.